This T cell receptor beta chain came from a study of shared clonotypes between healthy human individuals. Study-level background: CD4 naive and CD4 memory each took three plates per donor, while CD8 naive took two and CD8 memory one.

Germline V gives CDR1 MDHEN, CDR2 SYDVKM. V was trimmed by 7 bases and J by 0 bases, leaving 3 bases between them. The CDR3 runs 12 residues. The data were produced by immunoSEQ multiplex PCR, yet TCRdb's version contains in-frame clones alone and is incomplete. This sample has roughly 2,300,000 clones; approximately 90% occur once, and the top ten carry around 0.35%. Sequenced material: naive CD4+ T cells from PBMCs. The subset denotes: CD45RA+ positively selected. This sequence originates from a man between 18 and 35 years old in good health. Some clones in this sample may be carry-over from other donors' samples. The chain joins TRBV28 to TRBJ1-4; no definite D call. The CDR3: CASMTTNEKLFF. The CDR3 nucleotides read TGTGCCAGCATGACAACTAATGAAAAACTGTTTTTT.